This TCR beta chain is drawn from a study of identical twins. Unique molecular identifiers were in the cDNA, with template-switch universal primer binding. TCRdb redid the calling of the 5' RACE reads with MiXCR, one entry per CDR3 protein. The table shows approximately 600,000 distinct CDR3 sequences, with 9.6% occurring only once. The CDR3 contains 17 residues. The junction had 7 bases not matched to a gene; V was cut back by 2 bases and J by 3 bases. The germline gives CDR1 KGHDR, CDR2 SFDVKD. Study outcomes and limitations: Invariant MAIT and iNKT cells could partly confound zero-insertion analyses. Insertions ran lower in abundant cord blood beta clonotypes, though not in memory repertoires.

This clonotype was seen ten or more times. What it recognizes is unknown. In addition, the sample was reused for a study of yellow fever vaccine responses in identical twins.

The chain combines TRBV24-1 with TRBJ2-1; the match to TRBD2 covers 9 bases. What was sequenced was PBMCs. The clonotype was recovered from a woman under 30 in good health. CDR3 region: CATSDSPLAGIYNEQFF. The CDR3, as DNA: TGTGCCACCAGTGATTCGCCTCTAGCGGGGATCTACAATGAGCAGTTCTTC.